This TCR beta chain was obtained from a study of cytomegalovirus exposure and HLA in healthy donors (dated by TCRdb to about 2017). Some background on the complete study: An earlier analysis of several hundred of the donors reported about 290 Gb of sequence data and 100 million to 130 million unique TCR beta sequences from some 180 million T cells. About 280 gigabases of sequencing data and tens of millions of unique TCR sequences made up an early release that covered several hundred HLA-typed donors. Among the roughly 390 genotyped donors, around 81% belonged to the genetic ancestry cluster associated with self-reported Caucasian donors. The aim of the study was to test whether cataloging public T cell receptors could identify signatures of past pathogen exposure. The study profiled the T cell repertoires of under 850 subjects by immunosequencing and related them to cytomegalovirus serostatus. In addition to the first cohort of about 650 subjects, a separate validation cohort of 120 different subjects was used. High-throughput TCR immunosequencing, statistical association of individual TCRs with disease status, and machine learning were combined to predict cytomegalovirus infection status. A later analysis re-analyzed previously published TCR beta repertoires from about 730 donors and added high-resolution HLA genotyping to study TCR occurrence patterns. Rather than drawing on any new phenotypic data, the later analysis identified candidate immune exposures from TCR beta sequences and the way those sequences occurred across donors. An earlier analysis of 500 to 650 of the donors applied high-throughput TCR beta sequencing to assess whether each TCR beta V gene segment acted as functional or pseudogenic. Alongside the repertoire data, information on donor age, sex, ethnicity and CMV serostatus was compiled. In a later genetic analysis, genome-wide SNP genotypes for about 55% of the 666 donors were used, and that subset was treated as a discovery cohort. All discovery cohort repertoires had been generated on a single sequencing platform. HLA typing included class I and class II loci at four-digit resolution. Typing coverage differed by locus: A, B, C, DRB1 and DQB1 were typed in roughly 620-630 donors, DQA1 in around 500, DPA1 in around 610, and DPB1 in roughly 450. Roughly 5 DR-DQ haplotypes were handled as single units for association and clustering, since linkage in the cohort was strong. On average, roughly 250,000 unique TCR beta nucleotide sequences were sequenced per donor among a few hundred genotyped donors of the cohort, with 15% to 20% of those sequences being non-productive. Overall study outcomes, separate from this receptor: A later analysis found that TCR association rates varied across HLA loci, with DRB1 alleles showing the most associated TCRs and HLA-C alleles the fewest. A few of the identified cytomegalovirus-associated TCR beta chains were confirmed in vitro to be specific for cytomegalovirus antigens. Correlated functional status among segregating V segments might reflect linkage disequilibrium, but an unknown experimental factor could not be ruled out. Because some donors lacked HLA typing at each locus, the association tests relied only on the typed subset. The study gave a list of about 160 TCR beta chains associated with cytomegalovirus. Because the 87-base-pair reads could not distinguish some IMGT-functional V segments, including TRBV6-2 and TRBV6-3, those segments were excluded. Most TCR sequences were observed very rarely across donors, whereas some public TCRs were present in many individuals. In both the original and validation cohorts, the classifier was reported to diagnose cytomegalovirus status with high specificity and sensitivity. Presence/absence analyses assumed roughly uniform sequencing depth across donors, an assumption that may not hold. Several of the top co-occurrence clusters appeared to be linked to parvovirus B19, influenza, CMV and Epstein-Barr virus, according to a later analysis. In an earlier analysis of over 550 of the donors, most TCR beta V segments were observed in productive rearrangements about 87% or about 30% of the time, broadly matching IMGT annotations. It was suggested by the authors that the approach could potentially be generalized to other disease states and immunological phenotypes. A group of highly shared sequence variants was considered likely to be a technical artifact of the sequencing pipeline. In this cohort, only TCR beta chains were sequenced, and detectable features were limited by the absence of alpha or paired-chain data. A later analysis found that most CMV-associated TCR beta chains appeared HLA-restricted, with HLA associations seemingly driven largely by CMV exposure. Because counts were too low, about 18 rarely observed V segments, including chromosome 9 orphons, were left out of the earlier analysis of 500 to 650 of the donors. Strong co-occurrence of HLA alleles, especially DR and DQ, made assigning TCR associations to individual alleles difficult. Compared with the roughly 670-donor mean, donors in an Asian-associated ancestry cluster had fewer N-insertions in productive TCRs, according to a later genetic analysis. Compared with equally common non-associated chains, HLA-associated TCR beta chains in a later analysis were more clonally expanded and had lower generation probabilities. A later analysis associated 16,951 TCR beta sequences with specific HLA alleles at a false discovery rate of 0.05. A further reported finding was that TCR beta sequences accurately predicted the HLA-A and HLA-B alleles for most subjects in the first cohort. CMV serostatus was the only immune exposure information available for the cohort. V-gene and J-gene trimming of TCR beta chains was associated with a missense DCLRE1C variant in a later genetic analysis, and the association was replicated in an independent cohort.

For this chain, trimming is 5 bases at the V end and 9 bases at the J end, and the number of junction bases without a gene match is 10. For CDR1 and CDR2, the germline V gene (reference sequence) lists LNHDA and SQIVND. From its cysteine to its phenylalanine, the CDR3 spans 14 amino acids. Kept here is only the CDR3 DNA, which spans 42 bases and is read in frame from base 1. The protocol used for the library was the immunoSEQ multiplex PCR assay. For the multiplex PCR, a mixture combining 60 forward primers for TCR Vbeta segments and 13 reverse primers for TCR Jbeta segments was used. The CDR3 region of rearranged TCR beta genes was amplified from genomic DNA by a multiplex PCR assay. The Illumina HiSeq System was used to sequence the amplified TCR beta libraries as 87-base-pair reads. The authors processed their data as follows. A later analysis tallied 75 million to 95 million unique TCR beta chains across the approximately 670 repertoires, and approximately 12 million of those chains were shared by two or more donors. Raw reads were error-corrected and collapsed into unique sequences by a nearest-neighbor algorithm in which closely related sequences were merged to remove PCR and sequencing errors. To assign V, D and J gene segments, CDR3 sequences were aligned to IMGT reference sequences. Each retained sequence needed at least a six-nucleotide match to both a V gene segment and a J gene segment. A rearrangement was called productive if the CDR3 had no stop codons and remained in frame with V and J, and every other rearrangement was called non-productive. Following IMGT convention, CDR3 was defined as the stretch from the second conserved V-encoded cysteine up to the conserved J-encoded phenylalanine. Sequences without an unambiguous match to a single V gene segment were excluded from the earlier analysis of over 500 of the donors. An earlier analysis of 587 of the donors called V segments functional above 56.7% productive rearrangements and segregating when the between-donor standard deviation exceeded 5%. A statistical classification framework was developed to diagnose cytomegalovirus status using the catalog of TCR beta chain sequences. A later analysis assigned V and J genes by comparing TCR nucleotide sequences with IMGT/GENE-DB human TR gene sequences. Using the TCRdist pipeline, a later analysis assigned CDR3 sequences along with most-parsimonious VDJ recombination scenarios. In a later analysis, each TCR beta chain was defined by its CDR3 amino acid sequence together with its V-gene family, and reads lacking a unique V-gene family were excluded. To address suspected cross-contamination and a sequencing artifact, a later analysis removed roughly 580 highly shared, low-generation-probability nucleotide sequences. In a later analysis, a clonal expansion index for each public chain was calculated from normalized within-repertoire ranks of inferred template counts. A later analysis computed generation probabilities with a VDJ recombination model fitted to out-of-frame rearrangements, and checked the results against IGoR. A later analysis scored TCR-TCR, TCR-HLA and TCR-CMV co-occurrence with hypergeometric tests, applying a repertoire-size bias correction to TCR pairs. A later analysis estimated false discovery rates by permuting HLA or CMV assignments 20 times. A later analysis grouped co-occurring TCRs with DBSCAN, adding TCRdist sequence similarity when clustering within HLA-allele-positive subsets. Repertoires with fewer than 30,000 or more than 120,000 public chains were left out of co-occurrence clustering, as were about 5 repertoires with anomalous nucleotide sharing. Here the immuneACCESS table is served through TCRdb, limited to in-frame sequences with V and J called. Missing clones are a known gap in these copies; in checked studies unresolved V genes cover under half, and the rest lacks a known reason. V and J calls and clone size are those listed in that table; D and trimming were worked out from the DNA. This sample gives 93,000 or so clones in total; around two thirds of them show up just once. The ten largest clones represent 2.5% to 4% of the sample.

In this sample, this clone turned up once. No antigen is known for it. Base qualities are missing; no much larger clone stands one base away. The cohort was made up of under 800 healthy bone marrow donors. At the time of sampling, all cohort members were nominally healthy, though unrecorded immune exposures were likely present. The donor was CMV seronegative and was included in the group of a few hundred seronegative cohort members. A peripheral blood sample was provided by each donor, and peripheral blood mononuclear cells were used for TCR beta sequencing. Genomic DNA extraction from the blood cell samples was performed with the Qiagen DNeasy Blood Extraction Kit.

The sequence was obtained from a woman in her fifties or sixties in good health and CMV-seronegative. The rearranged chain carries TRBV19 and TRBJ1-5; TRBD1 lines up with 7 middle nucleotides. The sample was PBMCs. The CDR3 protein is CASSRTGAGGPQHF. The bases read TGTGCCAGTAGTCGAACAGGGGCCGGTGGGCCCCAGCATTTT.